The rows below give T cell receptor beta chains drawn from one sample of a study of cytomegalovirus exposure and HLA in healthy donors. Assay: immunoSEQ multiplex PCR; the TCRdb copy retains only in-frame clones and omits some. The sample has 100,000 to 150,000 clones; around three quarters are singletons. Material for sequencing was PBMCs. The receptor set was obtained from a woman aged 55-70 years in good health and CMV-seropositive. Each CDR3 is given with its conserved first and last residue. Fields, in order: clone size, V gene, D gene, J gene, CDR3 DNA, CDR3 protein. The D gene is left open where the match is weak. A clone size is listed for some rows: how often the clone was seen (once, few, many), or a class if it is expanded.

clone_size: .
v_call: TRBV7-9
d_call: TRBD1
j_call: TRBJ1-1
cdr3_nt: TGTGCCAGCAACGCATTACAGGGGGCGAACACTGAAGCTTTCTTT
cdr3_aa: CASNALQGANTEAFF

clone_size: .
v_call: TRBV6-6
d_call: TRBD1
j_call: TRBJ2-6
cdr3_nt: TGTGCCAGCACTTTCAGGGGGTCTGGGGCCAACGTCCTGACTTTC
cdr3_aa: CASTFRGSGANVLTF

clone_size: .
v_call: TRBV5-1
d_call: .
j_call: TRBJ1-4
cdr3_nt: TGCGCCAGCAGCCCCCAACAGGGCCCTAATGAAAAACTGTTTTTT
cdr3_aa: CASSPQQGPNEKLFF

clone_size: .
v_call: TRBV7-9
d_call: TRBD2
j_call: TRBJ2-7
cdr3_nt: TGTGCCAGCAGCCCCACTAGCGGTGGCATATACGAGCAGTACTTC
cdr3_aa: CASSPTSGGIYEQYF

clone_size: few
v_call: TRBV11-3
d_call: TRBD1
j_call: TRBJ2-7
cdr3_nt: TGTGCCAGCAGCCCACGAGGGACAGAAACCTACGAGCAGTACTTC
cdr3_aa: CASSPRGTETYEQYF

clone_size: .
v_call: TRBV7-2
d_call: TRBD1
j_call: TRBJ1-5
cdr3_nt: TGTGCCAGCAGCTTCCCCCGGGACAGTTATAGCAATCAGCCCCAGCATTTT
cdr3_aa: CASSFPRDSYSNQPQHF

clone_size: .
v_call: TRBV19
d_call: .
j_call: TRBJ1-6
cdr3_nt: TGTGCCAGTAGGGACTCAATTAATTCACCCCTCCACTTT
cdr3_aa: CASRDSINSPLHF

clone_size: .
v_call: TRBV2
d_call: TRBD1
j_call: TRBJ1-1
cdr3_nt: TGTGCCAGCAGACGGGACAGGAACACTGAAGCTTTCTTT
cdr3_aa: CASRRDRNTEAFF

clone_size: once
v_call: TRBV6-5
d_call: TRBD1
j_call: TRBJ2-3
cdr3_nt: TGTGCCAGCAGTTCCGGGACAGGGACAGATACGCAGTATTTT
cdr3_aa: CASSSGTGTDTQYF

clone_size: once
v_call: TRBV6-5
d_call: .
j_call: TRBJ1-5
cdr3_nt: TGTGCCAGCAGCCCGCGGGGGGGCAGCAATCAGCCCCAGCATTTT
cdr3_aa: CASSPRGGSNQPQHF

clone_size: few
v_call: TRBV5-4
d_call: TRBD1
j_call: TRBJ1-1
cdr3_nt: TGTGCCAGCAGCTTCGATGGTCCGACAGGGGAAGTTTTCTTT
cdr3_aa: CASSFDGPTGEVFF

clone_size: few
v_call: TRBV7-4
d_call: TRBD1
j_call: TRBJ1-4
cdr3_nt: TGTGCCAGCAGCCTGTACAGGGGGCTAGGCGAAAAACTGTTTTTT
cdr3_aa: CASSLYRGLGEKLFF

clone_size: few
v_call: TRBV5-6
d_call: .
j_call: TRBJ1-1
cdr3_nt: TGTGCCAGCTTGAAACAGGGCGCAGCTTTCTTT
cdr3_aa: CASLKQGAAFF

clone_size: few
v_call: TRBV19
d_call: TRBD2
j_call: TRBJ2-2
cdr3_nt: TGTGCCAGTAGTATACTTGCTTTGTCCAGTAGTGGCGGGGGGGATTGGGACACCGGGGAGCTGTTTTTT
cdr3_aa: CASSILALSSSGGGDWDTGELFF

clone_size: once
v_call: TRBV6-6
d_call: TRBD2
j_call: TRBJ2-1
cdr3_nt: TGTGCCAGCAGTACCCAGACTAGCGGGGGGAATGAGCAGTTCTTC
cdr3_aa: CASSTQTSGGNEQFF

clone_size: .
v_call: TRBV7-3
d_call: .
j_call: TRBJ2-2
cdr3_nt: TGTGCCAGCAGCCCGGGACACTTCACCGGGGAGCTGTTTTTT
cdr3_aa: CASSPGHFTGELFF

clone_size: .
v_call: TRBV18
d_call: TRBD1
j_call: TRBJ2-7
cdr3_nt: TGTGCCAGCTCACCAAGGACAGGGAGCTCCTACGAGCAGTACTTC
cdr3_aa: CASSPRTGSSYEQYF

clone_size: .
v_call: TRBV10-1
d_call: .
j_call: TRBJ1-3
cdr3_nt: TGCGCCAGCACCAGTTCCTTTCATTGGAACACCATATATTTT
cdr3_aa: CASTSSFHWNTIYF

clone_size: .
v_call: TRBV7-3
d_call: TRBD2
j_call: TRBJ2-1
cdr3_nt: TGTGCCAGCAGCCCATCCGGGACTAGGGCCTACAATGAGCAGTTCTTC
cdr3_aa: CASSPSGTRAYNEQFF

clone_size: .
v_call: TRBV6-4
d_call: .
j_call: TRBJ2-2
cdr3_nt: TGTGCCAGCAGTGAGAGGGCCGGGGAGCTGTTTTTT
cdr3_aa: CASSERAGELFF

clone_size: .
v_call: TRBV19
d_call: TRBD2
j_call: TRBJ2-3
cdr3_nt: TGTGCCAGTAGTCCCGGGACTAGCGGAACAAAGTATTTT
cdr3_aa: CASSPGTSGTKYF

clone_size: .
v_call: TRBV19
d_call: .
j_call: TRBJ1-2
cdr3_nt: TGTGCCAGTCGCCCGGGGGGCAACTATGGCTACACCTTC
cdr3_aa: CASRPGGNYGYTF

clone_size: .
v_call: TRBV19
d_call: TRBD1
j_call: TRBJ2-5
cdr3_nt: TGTGCCAGTAGTCCCCGACAGGGCCAGAGAACGGCCCAGTACTTC
cdr3_aa: CASSPRQGQRTAQYF

clone_size: few
v_call: TRBV7-9
d_call: .
j_call: TRBJ1-2
cdr3_nt: TGTGCCAGCAGCTTAGGGGTCTCAGGGGCCAGGGGCTACACCTTC
cdr3_aa: CASSLGVSGARGYTF

clone_size: once
v_call: TRBV4-1
d_call: TRBD1
j_call: TRBJ1-2
cdr3_nt: TGCGCCAGCAGCCAAGACGACAGGGGGCTTGCCGGTGGCTACACCTTC
cdr3_aa: CASSQDDRGLAGGYTF

clone_size: .
v_call: TRBV6-6
d_call: .
j_call: TRBJ1-6
cdr3_nt: TGTGCCAGCAGTTACGACGGGAGCTCCTATAATTCACCCCTCCACTTT
cdr3_aa: CASSYDGSSYNSPLHF

clone_size: .
v_call: TRBV7-2
d_call: TRBD2
j_call: TRBJ2-3
cdr3_nt: TGTGCCAGCAGCCTACAGGCGGGGGGAGGAACAGATACGCAGTATTTT
cdr3_aa: CASSLQAGGGTDTQYF

clone_size: .
v_call: TRBV27
d_call: TRBD1
j_call: TRBJ2-7
cdr3_nt: TGTGCCAGCAGTTTCGGAGTACAGGGGGCCTACGAGCAGTACTTC
cdr3_aa: CASSFGVQGAYEQYF

clone_size: .
v_call: TRBV7-9
d_call: TRBD1
j_call: TRBJ1-4
cdr3_nt: TGTGCCAGCAGCACAGACAGGGGGCGGAATGAAAAACTGTTTTTT
cdr3_aa: CASSTDRGRNEKLFF

clone_size: .
v_call: TRBV6-5
d_call: .
j_call: TRBJ1-4
cdr3_nt: TGTGCCAGCACCCTAAGGATGGGCTCGAATGAAAAACTGTTTTTT
cdr3_aa: CASTLRMGSNEKLFF

clone_size: .
v_call: TRBV6-5
d_call: .
j_call: TRBJ2-6
cdr3_nt: TGTGCCAGCAGTTACGTGAGCTCTGGGGCCAACGTCCTGACTTTC
cdr3_aa: CASSYVSSGANVLTF

clone_size: .
v_call: TRBV7-2
d_call: TRBD1
j_call: TRBJ1-4
cdr3_nt: TGTGCCAGCAGCGACCGACAGGGAAGTGAAAAACTGTTTTTT
cdr3_aa: CASSDRQGSEKLFF

clone_size: once
v_call: TRBV30
d_call: .
j_call: TRBJ1-1
cdr3_nt: TGTGCCTGGAGTGTAAGGGGTGAAGCTTTCTTT
cdr3_aa: CAWSVRGEAFF

clone_size: .
v_call: TRBV4-2
d_call: .
j_call: TRBJ2-3
cdr3_nt: TGTGCCAGCAGCCAAGATACGCGGGGATTCCCGAGGGTGGGCACAGATACGCAGTATTTT
cdr3_aa: CASSQDTRGFPRVGTDTQYF

clone_size: .
v_call: TRBV6-5
d_call: .
j_call: TRBJ1-2
cdr3_nt: TGTGCCAGCAGTTATCCCGCAGGGGCGTATGGCTACACCTTC
cdr3_aa: CASSYPAGAYGYTF

clone_size: .
v_call: TRBV6-5
d_call: .
j_call: TRBJ2-5
cdr3_nt: TGTGCCAGCAGTTACGAAAGGGTTGCGGGGACCCAGTACTTC
cdr3_aa: CASSYERVAGTQYF

clone_size: .
v_call: TRBV6-5
d_call: .
j_call: TRBJ2-7
cdr3_nt: TGTGCCAGCAGTTACTCGAGAGCGGGTGGGTCCTACGAGCAGTACTTC
cdr3_aa: CASSYSRAGGSYEQYF

clone_size: .
v_call: TRBV7-3
d_call: .
j_call: TRBJ1-1
cdr3_nt: TGTGCCAGCAGCTTACTAGAGTCGGACACTGAAGCTTTCTTT
cdr3_aa: CASSLLESDTEAFF

clone_size: .
v_call: TRBV19
d_call: TRBD1
j_call: TRBJ1-4
cdr3_nt: TGTGCCAGTACCCCTATTGGACAGGCTAATGAAAAACTGTTTTTT
cdr3_aa: CASTPIGQANEKLFF

clone_size: .
v_call: TRBV11-2
d_call: .
j_call: TRBJ2-1
cdr3_nt: TGTGCCAGCAGCCTCCCGGACTCGTACAATGAGCAGTTCTTC
cdr3_aa: CASSLPDSYNEQFF

clone_size: .
v_call: TRBV6-6
d_call: TRBD2
j_call: TRBJ2-2
cdr3_nt: TGTGCTAGTCACAAGGGTCGGGAGGGACTAACCGGGGAGCTGTTTTTT
cdr3_aa: CASHKGREGLTGELFF

clone_size: .
v_call: TRBV5-1
d_call: .
j_call: TRBJ1-4
cdr3_nt: TGCGCCAGCAGCTTGGGTTCCAGGAGGAATGAAAAACTGTTTTTT
cdr3_aa: CASSLGSRRNEKLFF

clone_size: .
v_call: TRBV9
d_call: TRBD2
j_call: TRBJ2-2
cdr3_nt: TGTGCCAGCAGCGTAGTCGGGGGGACCGGGGAGCTGTTTTTT
cdr3_aa: CASSVVGGTGELFF

clone_size: .
v_call: TRBV5-1
d_call: TRBD1
j_call: TRBJ2-1
cdr3_nt: TGCGCCAGCAGCTTGGCGACAGGGTACAATGAGCAGTTCTTC
cdr3_aa: CASSLATGYNEQFF

clone_size: .
v_call: TRBV5-5
d_call: TRBD1
j_call: TRBJ2-7
cdr3_nt: TGTGCCAGCAGCTCCGGACAGGGGGGAGACTATTTTTACGAGCAGTACTTC
cdr3_aa: CASSSGQGGDYFYEQYF

clone_size: .
v_call: TRBV30
d_call: .
j_call: TRBJ1-3
cdr3_nt: TGTGCCTGTTCGGGTTATGCAGCTGGAAACACCATATATTTT
cdr3_aa: CACSGYAAGNTIYF

clone_size: .
v_call: TRBV6-6
d_call: .
j_call: TRBJ1-2
cdr3_nt: TGTGCCAGCAGGGACACAGAAGGGGATGGCTACACCTTC
cdr3_aa: CASRDTEGDGYTF

clone_size: .
v_call: TRBV25-1
d_call: .
j_call: TRBJ2-7
cdr3_nt: TGTGCCAGCAGGGACAGCGACTCCTACGAGCAGTACTTC
cdr3_aa: CASRDSDSYEQYF

clone_size: .
v_call: TRBV18
d_call: .
j_call: TRBJ1-4
cdr3_nt: TGTGCCAGCTCACCAAGTTTTGGCGGGGGAACTAATGAAAAACTGTTTTTT
cdr3_aa: CASSPSFGGGTNEKLFF

clone_size: .
v_call: TRBV6-5
d_call: .
j_call: TRBJ1-3
cdr3_nt: TGTGCCAGCAGTTACCTCCCCCCAGGGACTGGAAACACCATATATTTT
cdr3_aa: CASSYLPPGTGNTIYF

clone_size: .
v_call: TRBV2
d_call: TRBD1
j_call: TRBJ1-2
cdr3_nt: TGTGCCAGCAGTGAAGAGGACAGGGGGATCCACGGCTACACCTTC
cdr3_aa: CASSEEDRGIHGYTF

clone_size: .
v_call: TRBV7-9
d_call: .
j_call: TRBJ1-2
cdr3_nt: TGTGCCAGCAGCTTAGCGGGAGGCTCCGGTGGCTACACCTTC
cdr3_aa: CASSLAGGSGGYTF

clone_size: .
v_call: TRBV4-1
d_call: TRBD2
j_call: TRBJ2-3
cdr3_nt: TGCGCCAGCAGCCCCCGACTAGCGGGGAGCACAGATACGCAGTATTTT
cdr3_aa: CASSPRLAGSTDTQYF

clone_size: .
v_call: TRBV7-8
d_call: .
j_call: TRBJ1-4
cdr3_nt: TGTGCCAGCAGCCCCTTTCTTCTTGAGGCTAATGAAAAACTGTTTTTT
cdr3_aa: CASSPFLLEANEKLFF